Here is one TCR beta chain with its context. The data are from a study of patients and donors after allogeneic stem cell transplantation. The V end was cut by 1 base, the J end by 2 bases, with 6 bases between. Germline V gene lookup returns CDR1 SQVTM and CDR2 ANQGSEA. CDR3 length: 12 amino acids. TCRdb used MiXCR to reprocess the RT-PCR reads, holding one entry per CDR3 protein. The table shows about 72,000 distinct CDR3 sequences, with roughly 29% occurring only once. The chain employs TRBV29-1 and TRBJ2-7; possible D gene TRBD2, 5 bases. The sequenced material came from blood, either unsorted or a sorted T cell fraction (not recorded which). This receptor was taken from a human donor who was either an allogeneic HSCT recipient or a stem cell or donor lymphocyte infusion donor (not recorded which). It is not recorded whose cells these are; they may come from a transplant donor. CDR3 sequence reads: CSVEGETYEQYF. In DNA form, the CDR3 reads TGCAGCGTTGAAGGGGAGACCTACGAGCAGTACTTC.